The present T cell receptor beta chain was sequenced within a study of OX40 agonist ivuxolimab in advanced cancers. Study conclusions and caveats: Individuals who were partial responders at 0.1-3.0 mg/kg had clonal expansion that ranked among the lowest.

Concerning this clone: Its antigen is unknown. Mismatch with germline at one junction end may stem from a read error.

Using immunoSEQ multiplex PCR, the repertoire was profiled, and TCRdb retains in-frame clones only, with some absent. This repertoire shows roughly 97,000 clones, roughly 90% found once; its top ten account for over 4.5%. The clonotype originates from an adult with an advanced solid tumor such as melanoma, head and neck, liver or kidney cancer. The sample here was CD4+ or CD8+ T cells sorted from blood, taken in a trial of the OX40 agonist ivuxolimab.

Here the CDR3 DNA reads TGTGCCAGCTCCCCACTAGCGGACAATGAGCAGTTCTTC. Translating gives CASSPLADNEQFF. The V gene is TRBV18, the J gene TRBJ2-1; TRBD2 aligns across 8 bases. The CDR3 sequence is 13 residues long. The germline gives CDR1 KGHSH, CDR2 LQKENI.